Listed below are T cell receptor beta chains from one sample, sequenced in a study of radiation and T cells in renal cell carcinoma. Profiling relied on immunoSEQ multiplex PCR, and the TCRdb table lists in-frame clones only, not all of them. There are 95,000 to 150,000 clones in the sample; around 80% occur only once, and around 3% lies in the top ten. The sample was blood, taken from a patient whose treatment included radiotherapy and nephrectomy. These receptors all come from a woman between 55 and 75 years old with renal cell carcinoma. Both conserved end residues are part of each CDR3. The order of the fields is V gene, CDR3 length, J gene, D gene, clone size, CDR3 DNA, CDR3 protein. D genes are given only for firm matches. Size tells how often a clone was seen (once, few, many) or the class of an expanded clone, and some rows leave it out.

V gene: TRBV9
CDR3 length: 15
J gene: TRBJ2-2
D gene: -
clone size: -
CDR3 DNA: TGTGCCAGCAGCGTGGAGGGACTTAACACCGGGGAGCTGTTTTTT
CDR3 protein: CASSVEGLNTGELFF

V gene: TRBV5-6
CDR3 length: 15
J gene: TRBJ1-1
D gene: -
clone size: -
CDR3 DNA: TGTGCCAGCAGCTTGGTGGGGGGTCGGATACCCCGGGCTTTCTTT
CDR3 protein: CASSLVGGRIPRAFF

V gene: TRBV18
CDR3 length: 14
J gene: TRBJ1-5
D gene: -
clone size: -
CDR3 DNA: TGTGCCAGCTTCACTGGGAGGGAAGGTCAGCCCCAGCATTTT
CDR3 protein: CASFTGREGQPQHF

V gene: TRBV4-1
CDR3 length: 16
J gene: TRBJ2-7
D gene: -
clone size: -
CDR3 DNA: TGCGCCAGCAGCCCGTCATTTGATATGGCGAGCTACGAGCAGTACTTC
CDR3 protein: CASSPSFDMASYEQYF

V gene: TRBV27
CDR3 length: 15
J gene: TRBJ2-2
D gene: TRBD1
clone size: -
CDR3 DNA: TGTGCCAGCAGTAGGACAGGGGGCGCGGTCGGGGAGCTGTTTTTT
CDR3 protein: CASSRTGGAVGELFF

V gene: TRBV4-1
CDR3 length: 16
J gene: TRBJ2-5
D gene: -
clone size: -
CDR3 DNA: TGCGCCAGCAGCCAAGGAGGGGGGCGGTTTATGGAGACCCAGTACTTC
CDR3 protein: CASSQGGGRFMETQYF

V gene: TRBV6-1
CDR3 length: 15
J gene: TRBJ1-1
D gene: TRBD1
clone size: -
CDR3 DNA: TGTGCCAGCAGTCGAACAGGGGGCGATCTTGGGCAGGCTTTCTTT
CDR3 protein: CASSRTGGDLGQAFF

V gene: TRBV5-6
CDR3 length: 15
J gene: TRBJ2-3
D gene: TRBD2
clone size: -
CDR3 DNA: TGTGCCAGCAGCCCCGGACTAGCGGGTGGGGATACGCAGTATTTT
CDR3 protein: CASSPGLAGGDTQYF

V gene: TRBV29-1
CDR3 length: 14
J gene: TRBJ2-3
D gene: -
clone size: once
CDR3 DNA: TGCAGCGTGGGGGGGACAGCCAACACAGATACGCAGTATTTT
CDR3 protein: CSVGGTANTDTQYF

V gene: TRBV28
CDR3 length: 12
J gene: TRBJ1-5
D gene: -
clone size: -
CDR3 DNA: TGTGCCACTACAGGTCGAAATCAGCCCCAGCATTTT
CDR3 protein: CATTGRNQPQHF

V gene: TRBV5-1
CDR3 length: 13
J gene: TRBJ2-7
D gene: TRBD1
clone size: -
CDR3 DNA: TGCGCCAGCAGCTTCCAGGGGGCCTACGAGCAGTACTTC
CDR3 protein: CASSFQGAYEQYF

V gene: TRBV2
CDR3 length: 11
J gene: TRBJ1-5
D gene: -
clone size: -
CDR3 DNA: TGTGCCAGCAGCCTGAATCAGCCCCAGCATTTT
CDR3 protein: CASSLNQPQHF

V gene: TRBV28
CDR3 length: 13
J gene: TRBJ1-2
D gene: -
clone size: -
CDR3 DNA: TGTGCCAGCAACGACCGATCTAACTATGGCTACACCTTC
CDR3 protein: CASNDRSNYGYTF

V gene: TRBV4-2
CDR3 length: 16
J gene: TRBJ2-2
D gene: -
clone size: -
CDR3 DNA: TGTGCCAGCAGCCAAGAGACTGCCGCGAACACCGGGGAGCTGTTTTTT
CDR3 protein: CASSQETAANTGELFF

V gene: TRBV6-5
CDR3 length: 14
J gene: TRBJ1-1
D gene: -
clone size: -
CDR3 DNA: TGTGCCAGCACCCAAGGGCGGAGGAACACTGAAGCTTTCTTT
CDR3 protein: CASTQGRRNTEAFF

V gene: TRBV4-1
CDR3 length: 16
J gene: TRBJ2-3
D gene: -
clone size: -
CDR3 DNA: TGCGCCAGCAGCCAAGAGGGACTGACTAGCACAGATACGCAGTATTTT
CDR3 protein: CASSQEGLTSTDTQYF

V gene: TRBV6-5
CDR3 length: 11
J gene: TRBJ1-1
D gene: -
clone size: -
CDR3 DNA: TGTGCCAGCAGTACAGGGCCTGGGGCTTTCTTT
CDR3 protein: CASSTGPGAFF

V gene: TRBV2
CDR3 length: 15
J gene: TRBJ1-2
D gene: TRBD1
clone size: -
CDR3 DNA: TGTGCCAGCAGCGCAAACAGGGGGCCTAACTATGGCTACACCTTC
CDR3 protein: CASSANRGPNYGYTF

V gene: TRBV7-2
CDR3 length: 13
J gene: TRBJ1-1
D gene: TRBD1
clone size: -
CDR3 DNA: TGTGCCAGCAGCTGGGGACAGGGGCGGCCAGCTTTCTTT
CDR3 protein: CASSWGQGRPAFF

V gene: TRBV4-3
CDR3 length: 16
J gene: TRBJ1-2
D gene: -
clone size: -
CDR3 DNA: TGCGCCAGCAGCCAGGCCGCATTGGGGGAATTTGGGGGCTACACCTTC
CDR3 protein: CASSQAALGEFGGYTF

V gene: TRBV27
CDR3 length: 15
J gene: TRBJ1-2
D gene: TRBD1
clone size: once
CDR3 DNA: TGTGCCAGCAGGCAACAGGGGTTATCGTACTATGGCTACACCTTC
CDR3 protein: CASRQQGLSYYGYTF

V gene: TRBV4-2
CDR3 length: 16
J gene: TRBJ1-5
D gene: TRBD1
clone size: -
CDR3 DNA: TGTGCCAGCAGCCAGGGGACAGGGGACCTACATCAGCCCCAGCATTTT
CDR3 protein: CASSQGTGDLHQPQHF

V gene: TRBV5-8
CDR3 length: 12
J gene: TRBJ2-5
D gene: -
clone size: -
CDR3 DNA: TGTGCCAGCAGCTCGGGCAAGGACACCCAGTACTTC
CDR3 protein: CASSSGKDTQYF

V gene: TRBV5-1
CDR3 length: 14
J gene: TRBJ1-3
D gene: -
clone size: -
CDR3 DNA: TGCGCCAGCCTCATAGAGGGGCTCAGTAACACCATATATTTT
CDR3 protein: CASLIEGLSNTIYF

V gene: TRBV7-2
CDR3 length: 16
J gene: TRBJ2-7
D gene: -
clone size: -
CDR3 DNA: TGTGCCAGCAGCTTAGAGGGATCAGGGGGGCACCACGAGCAGTACTTC
CDR3 protein: CASSLEGSGGHHEQYF

V gene: TRBV7-8
CDR3 length: 14
J gene: TRBJ2-7
D gene: TRBD1
clone size: -
CDR3 DNA: TGTGCCAGCAGCTCGACAGGGGGCGCGTACGAGCAGTACTTC
CDR3 protein: CASSSTGGAYEQYF

V gene: TRBV4-3
CDR3 length: 15
J gene: TRBJ1-2
D gene: -
clone size: -
CDR3 DNA: TGCGCCAGCAGCCAAGATTCTACATCAGGGGATGGCTACACCTTC
CDR3 protein: CASSQDSTSGDGYTF

V gene: TRBV9
CDR3 length: 14
J gene: TRBJ2-1
D gene: TRBD1
clone size: -
CDR3 DNA: TGTGCCAGCAGCTCGCGAGGACAGGGGAGTGAGCAGTTCTTC
CDR3 protein: CASSSRGQGSEQFF

V gene: TRBV2
CDR3 length: 17
J gene: TRBJ1-6
D gene: -
clone size: -
CDR3 DNA: TGTGCCAGCAGTGAAGCGCTAGGACCTGGGGATAATTCACCCCTCCACTTT
CDR3 protein: CASSEALGPGDNSPLHF

V gene: TRBV19
CDR3 length: 16
J gene: TRBJ1-2
D gene: -
clone size: few
CDR3 DNA: TGTGCCAGTAGTATAGATGGTTCCGGACAGCACTATGGCTACACCTTC
CDR3 protein: CASSIDGSGQHYGYTF

V gene: TRBV28
CDR3 length: 16
J gene: TRBJ1-2
D gene: -
clone size: -
CDR3 DNA: -
CDR3 protein: CASSFLAGLEGNGYTF

V gene: TRBV2
CDR3 length: 16
J gene: TRBJ1-1
D gene: TRBD1
clone size: -
CDR3 DNA: TGTGCCAGCAGTGGTCTACAGGGGGCCATGAACACTGAAGCTTTCTTT
CDR3 protein: CASSGLQGAMNTEAFF

V gene: TRBV7-8
CDR3 length: 15
J gene: TRBJ1-1
D gene: -
clone size: -
CDR3 DNA: TGTGCCAGCAGCTTAGCGATGGGGAGGGGCACTGAAGCTTTCTTT
CDR3 protein: CASSLAMGRGTEAFF

V gene: TRBV5-1
CDR3 length: 14
J gene: TRBJ2-2
D gene: TRBD1
clone size: -
CDR3 DNA: TGCGCCAGCAGCATAACAGGGGGCATCGGGGAGCTGTTTTTT
CDR3 protein: CASSITGGIGELFF

V gene: TRBV7-2
CDR3 length: 13
J gene: TRBJ2-7
D gene: -
clone size: -
CDR3 DNA: TGTGCCAGCAGCTTAGAACAGAACCCTAAATTGTACTTC
CDR3 protein: CASSLEQNPKLYF

V gene: TRBV28
CDR3 length: 15
J gene: TRBJ1-5
D gene: TRBD1
clone size: -
CDR3 DNA: TGTGCCAGCAGCCCTAGGACAGGGGGCGTGGAGCCCCAGCATTTT
CDR3 protein: CASSPRTGGVEPQHF

V gene: TRBV19
CDR3 length: 15
J gene: TRBJ2-4
D gene: TRBD2
clone size: -
CDR3 DNA: TGTGCCAGTAGTAAGCGGGACCCAGCCAAAAACATTCAGTACTTC
CDR3 protein: CASSKRDPAKNIQYF

V gene: TRBV14
CDR3 length: 14
J gene: TRBJ2-1
D gene: TRBD2
clone size: -
CDR3 DNA: TGTGCCAGCAGCCCGGGACTAGCGCTTAATGAGCAGTTCTTC
CDR3 protein: CASSPGLALNEQFF

V gene: TRBV7-2
CDR3 length: 15
J gene: TRBJ1-2
D gene: -
clone size: -
CDR3 DNA: TGTGCCAGCAGCCTTCAGCACGGAGCTAACTATGGCTACACCTTC
CDR3 protein: CASSLQHGANYGYTF

V gene: TRBV27
CDR3 length: 16
J gene: TRBJ2-3
D gene: TRBD2
clone size: -
CDR3 DNA: TGTGCCAGCAGTTTATCGATGCGGGGGGGCCTAGATACGCAGTATTTT
CDR3 protein: CASSLSMRGGLDTQYF

V gene: TRBV7-9
CDR3 length: 13
J gene: TRBJ2-7
D gene: -
clone size: once
CDR3 DNA: TGTGCCAGCAGCTTAGGGGGGGCCGGCGAGCAGTACTTC
CDR3 protein: CASSLGGAGEQYF

V gene: TRBV5-6
CDR3 length: 18
J gene: TRBJ2-1
D gene: -
clone size: -
CDR3 DNA: TGTGCCAGCAGCGACCTTGACAACAGGGCGTTCGGGCGAAATGAGCAGTTCTTC
CDR3 protein: CASSDLDNRAFGRNEQFF

V gene: TRBV2
CDR3 length: 17
J gene: TRBJ1-2
D gene: -
clone size: -
CDR3 DNA: TGTGCCAGCAGTGAAGCGCTTCGTGGTCCTGGGTCCGGCGGCTACACCTTC
CDR3 protein: CASSEALRGPGSGGYTF

V gene: TRBV30
CDR3 length: 14
J gene: TRBJ2-1
D gene: -
clone size: -
CDR3 DNA: TGTGCCTGGAATGACCTCCAGGTCTACAATGAGCAGTTCTTC
CDR3 protein: CAWNDLQVYNEQFF

V gene: TRBV7-9
CDR3 length: 16
J gene: TRBJ2-5
D gene: TRBD1
clone size: -
CDR3 DNA: TGTGCCAGCAGCCCTCCCGGGACAGGGTTACGAGAGACCCAGTACTTC
CDR3 protein: CASSPPGTGLRETQYF

V gene: TRBV11-2
CDR3 length: 14
J gene: TRBJ2-7
D gene: -
clone size: -
CDR3 DNA: TGTGCCAGCAGCTTAGTGCAGAGCTCCTACGAGCAGTACTTC
CDR3 protein: CASSLVQSSYEQYF

V gene: TRBV7-8
CDR3 length: 14
J gene: TRBJ1-1
D gene: -
clone size: -
CDR3 DNA: TGTGCCAGCACCCTTTCTAGCGGCAACACTGAAGCTTTCTTT
CDR3 protein: CASTLSSGNTEAFF

V gene: TRBV4-1
CDR3 length: 13
J gene: TRBJ2-7
D gene: TRBD2
clone size: -
CDR3 DNA: TGCGCCAGCAGCCAGAGGGAGGGCTACGAGCAGTACTTC
CDR3 protein: CASSQREGYEQYF

V gene: TRBV4-3
CDR3 length: 16
J gene: TRBJ2-1
D gene: -
clone size: -
CDR3 DNA: TGCGCCAGCAGCCCCCGAGTGGGGGGAGGCAACAATGAGCAGTTCTTC
CDR3 protein: CASSPRVGGGNNEQFF

V gene: TRBV4-3
CDR3 length: 13
J gene: TRBJ1-2
D gene: TRBD1
clone size: -
CDR3 DNA: TGCGCCAGCAGCCAAGGGACAGGCAATCCCTACACCTTC
CDR3 protein: CASSQGTGNPYTF

V gene: TRBV25-1
CDR3 length: 14
J gene: TRBJ1-1
D gene: -
clone size: -
CDR3 DNA: TGTGCCAGCAGGGCCTCGGGCGGGACACCTGAAGCTTTCTTT
CDR3 protein: CASRASGGTPEAFF

V gene: TRBV2
CDR3 length: 14
J gene: TRBJ2-7
D gene: TRBD2
clone size: -
CDR3 DNA: TGTGCCAGCAGCGGGACTAGCGGACCCTACGAGCAGTACTTC
CDR3 protein: CASSGTSGPYEQYF

V gene: TRBV19
CDR3 length: 15
J gene: TRBJ2-3
D gene: TRBD1
clone size: -
CDR3 DNA: TGTGCCAGTAGTATCGGACAGGCACTCACAGATACGCAGTATTTT
CDR3 protein: CASSIGQALTDTQYF

V gene: TRBV6-5
CDR3 length: 15
J gene: TRBJ1-2
D gene: -
clone size: -
CDR3 DNA: TGTGCCAGCAGCCCTCACAGGGATCTTAACTTTGGCTACACCTTC
CDR3 protein: CASSPHRDLNFGYTF